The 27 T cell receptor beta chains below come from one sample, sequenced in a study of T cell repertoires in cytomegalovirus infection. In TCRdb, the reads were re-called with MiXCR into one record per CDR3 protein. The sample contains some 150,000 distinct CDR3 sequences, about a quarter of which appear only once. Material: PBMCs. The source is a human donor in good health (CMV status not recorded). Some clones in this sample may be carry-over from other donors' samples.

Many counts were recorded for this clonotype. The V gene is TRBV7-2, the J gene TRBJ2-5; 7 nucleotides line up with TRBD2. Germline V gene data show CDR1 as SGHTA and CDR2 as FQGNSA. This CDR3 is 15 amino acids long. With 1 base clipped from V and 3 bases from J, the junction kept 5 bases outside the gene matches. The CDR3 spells CASSLGLAVKETQYF. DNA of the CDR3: TGTGCCAGCAGCTTAGGGCTAGCGGTTAAAGAGACCCAGTACTTC.

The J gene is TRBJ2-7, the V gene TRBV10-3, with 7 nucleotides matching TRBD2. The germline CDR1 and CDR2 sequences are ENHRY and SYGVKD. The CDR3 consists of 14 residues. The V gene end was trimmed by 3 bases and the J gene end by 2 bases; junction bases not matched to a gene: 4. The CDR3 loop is CAISDGGLTYEQYF. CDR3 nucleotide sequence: TGTGCCATCAGTGATGGGGGACTAACCTACGAGCAGTACTTC.

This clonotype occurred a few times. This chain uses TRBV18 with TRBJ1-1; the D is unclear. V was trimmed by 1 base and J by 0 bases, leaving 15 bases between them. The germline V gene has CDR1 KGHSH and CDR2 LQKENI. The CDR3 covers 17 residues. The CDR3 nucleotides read TGTGCCAGCTCACCACAGACTCTCACTGGGATGAACACTGAAGCTTTCTTT. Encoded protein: CASSPQTLTGMNTEAFF.

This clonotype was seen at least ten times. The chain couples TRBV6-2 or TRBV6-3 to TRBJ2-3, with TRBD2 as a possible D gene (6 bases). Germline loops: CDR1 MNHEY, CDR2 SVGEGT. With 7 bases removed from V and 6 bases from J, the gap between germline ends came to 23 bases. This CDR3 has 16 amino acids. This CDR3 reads CASTSSGTLLVDTQYF. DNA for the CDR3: TGTGCCAGCACCTCGTCCGGGACTCTCTTGGTTGATACGCAGTATTTT.

As DNA, the CDR3 is TGTGCCAGCAGCTTAGCGGGACTAGCGGGAGGGCCAGGAGAGACCCAGTACTTC. The encoded protein is CASSLAGLAGGPGETQYF. The rearrangement links TRBV7-2 to TRBJ2-5; 16 positions match TRBD2. The CDR3 is made up of 18 amino acids. V lost 0 bases, J lost 4 bases, and 5 bases stayed unmatched. Germline V gene lookup returns CDR1 SGHTA and CDR2 FQGNSA.

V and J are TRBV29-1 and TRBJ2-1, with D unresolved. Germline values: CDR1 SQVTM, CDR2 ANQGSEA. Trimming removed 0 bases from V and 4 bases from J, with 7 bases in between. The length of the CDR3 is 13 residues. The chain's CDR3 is CSVEDLGYNEQFF. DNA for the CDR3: TGCAGCGTTGAAGATTTAGGGTACAATGAGCAGTTCTTC.

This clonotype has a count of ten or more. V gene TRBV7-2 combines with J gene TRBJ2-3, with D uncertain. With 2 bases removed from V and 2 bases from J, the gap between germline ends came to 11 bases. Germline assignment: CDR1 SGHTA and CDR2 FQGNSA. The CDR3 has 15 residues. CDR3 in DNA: TGTGCCAGCAGCTTACGCGGTATCCTCACAGATACGCAGTATTTT. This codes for CASSLRGILTDTQYF.

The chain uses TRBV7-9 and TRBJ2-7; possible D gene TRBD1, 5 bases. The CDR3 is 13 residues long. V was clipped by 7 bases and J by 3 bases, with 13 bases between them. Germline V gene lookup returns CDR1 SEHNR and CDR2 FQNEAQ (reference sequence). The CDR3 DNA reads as TGTGCCAGCACCGCGCCAGGGCACTACGAGCAGTACTTC. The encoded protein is CASTAPGHYEQYF. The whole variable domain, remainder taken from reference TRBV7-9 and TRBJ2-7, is DTGVSQNPRHKITKRGQNVTFRCDPISEHNRLYWYRQTLGQGPEFLTYFQNEAQLEKSRLLSDRFSAERPKGSFSTLEIQRTEQGDSAMYLCASTAPGHYEQYFGPGTRLTVT.

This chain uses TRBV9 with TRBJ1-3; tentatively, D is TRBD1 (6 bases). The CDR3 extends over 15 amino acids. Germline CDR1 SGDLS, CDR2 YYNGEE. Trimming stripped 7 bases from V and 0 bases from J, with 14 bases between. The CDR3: CASGRLDSSGNTIYF. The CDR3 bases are TGTGCCAGCGGACGGTTGGACAGCTCTGGAAACACCATATATTTT.

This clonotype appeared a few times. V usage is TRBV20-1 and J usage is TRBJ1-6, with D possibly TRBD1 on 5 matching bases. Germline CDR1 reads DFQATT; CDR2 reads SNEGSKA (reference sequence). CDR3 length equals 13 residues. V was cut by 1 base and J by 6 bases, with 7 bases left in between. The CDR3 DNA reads TGCAGTGCTAGAGTAGGGGTTAATTCACCCCTCCACTTT. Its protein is CSARVGVNSPLHF.

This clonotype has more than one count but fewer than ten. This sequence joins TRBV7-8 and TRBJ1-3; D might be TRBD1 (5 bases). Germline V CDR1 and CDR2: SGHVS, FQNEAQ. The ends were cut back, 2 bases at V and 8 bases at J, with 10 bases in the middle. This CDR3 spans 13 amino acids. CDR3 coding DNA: TGTGCCAGCAGCTTACGGGGCCGCGACACCATATATTTT. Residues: CASSLRGRDTIYF. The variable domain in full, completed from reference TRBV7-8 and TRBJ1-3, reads GAGVSQSPRYKVAKRGQDVALRCDPISGHVSLFWYQQALGQGPEFLTYFQNEAQLDKSGLPSDRFFAERPEGSVSTLKIQRTQQEDSAVYLCASSLRGRDTIYFGEGSWLTVV.

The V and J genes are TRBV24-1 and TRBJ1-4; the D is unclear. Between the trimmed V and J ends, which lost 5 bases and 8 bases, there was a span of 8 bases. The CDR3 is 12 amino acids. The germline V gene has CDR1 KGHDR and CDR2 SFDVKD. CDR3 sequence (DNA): TGTGCCACCAGTGTTGGAGGCGAAAAACTGTTTTTT. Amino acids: CATSVGGEKLFF.

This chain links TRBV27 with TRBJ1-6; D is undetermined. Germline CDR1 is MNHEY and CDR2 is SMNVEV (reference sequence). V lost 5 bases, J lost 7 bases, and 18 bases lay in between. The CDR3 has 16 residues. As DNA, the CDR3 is TGTGCCAGCAGTCCCCTCGCCTCAAGCAGGAATTCACCCCTCCACTTT. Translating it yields CASSPLASSRNSPLHF.

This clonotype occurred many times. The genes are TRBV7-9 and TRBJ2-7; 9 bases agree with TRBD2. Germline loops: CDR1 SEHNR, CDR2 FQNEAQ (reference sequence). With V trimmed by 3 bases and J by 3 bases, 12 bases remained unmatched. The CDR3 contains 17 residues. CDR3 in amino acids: CASSFLAGDTSGYEQYF. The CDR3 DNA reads TGTGCCAGCAGCTTTTTAGCGGGGGACACATCCGGCTACGAGCAGTACTTC.

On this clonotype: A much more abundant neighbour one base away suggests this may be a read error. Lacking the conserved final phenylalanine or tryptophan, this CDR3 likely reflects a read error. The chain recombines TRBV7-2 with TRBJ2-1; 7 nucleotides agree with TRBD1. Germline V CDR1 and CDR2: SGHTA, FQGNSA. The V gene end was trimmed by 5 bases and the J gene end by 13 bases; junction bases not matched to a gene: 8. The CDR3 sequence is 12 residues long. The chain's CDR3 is CASSLTGDSQFL. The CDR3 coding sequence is TGTGCCAGCAGCCTAACCGGGGACAGCCAGTTCTTA.

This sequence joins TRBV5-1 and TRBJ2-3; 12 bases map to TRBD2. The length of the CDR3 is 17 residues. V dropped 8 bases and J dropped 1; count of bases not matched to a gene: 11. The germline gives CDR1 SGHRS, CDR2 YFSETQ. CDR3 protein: CASHSTSGGYRTDTQYF. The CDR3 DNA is TGCGCCAGTCACTCTACTAGCGGGGGGTACCGCACAGATACGCAGTATTTT.

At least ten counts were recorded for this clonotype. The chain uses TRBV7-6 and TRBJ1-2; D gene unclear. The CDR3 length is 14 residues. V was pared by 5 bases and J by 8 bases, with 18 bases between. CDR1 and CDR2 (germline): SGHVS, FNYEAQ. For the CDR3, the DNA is TGTGCCAGCAGCAAAGACCCCGGAGATGGAGGCTACACCTTC. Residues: CASSKDPGDGGYTF.

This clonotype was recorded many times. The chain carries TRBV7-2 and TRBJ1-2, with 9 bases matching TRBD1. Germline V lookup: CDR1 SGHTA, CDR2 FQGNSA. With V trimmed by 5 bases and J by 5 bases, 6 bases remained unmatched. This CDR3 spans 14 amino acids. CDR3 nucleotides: TGTGCCAGCAGCCCCTCAGGACAGGGGTATGGCTACACCTTC. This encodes CASSPSGQGYGYTF.

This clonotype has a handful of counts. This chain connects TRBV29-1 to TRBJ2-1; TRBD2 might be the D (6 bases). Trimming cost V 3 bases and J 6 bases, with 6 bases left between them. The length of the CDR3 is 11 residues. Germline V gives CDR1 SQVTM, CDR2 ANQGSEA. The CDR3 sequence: CSVEEGNEQFF. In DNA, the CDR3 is TGCAGCGTTGAGGAGGGCAATGAGCAGTTCTTC.

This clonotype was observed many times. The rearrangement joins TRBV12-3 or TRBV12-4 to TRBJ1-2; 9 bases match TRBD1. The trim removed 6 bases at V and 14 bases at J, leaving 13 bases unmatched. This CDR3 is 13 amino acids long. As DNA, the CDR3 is TGTGCCAGCAGCCTGGGACAGGGAATGTCGTTTACCTTC. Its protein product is CASSLGQGMSFTF.

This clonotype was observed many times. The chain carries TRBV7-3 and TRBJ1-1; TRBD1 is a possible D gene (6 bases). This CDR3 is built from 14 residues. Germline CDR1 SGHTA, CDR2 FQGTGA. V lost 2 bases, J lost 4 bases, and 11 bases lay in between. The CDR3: CASSLGQGSTEAFF. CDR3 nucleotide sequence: TGTGCCAGCAGCTTAGGGCAGGGGAGCACTGAAGCTTTCTTT.

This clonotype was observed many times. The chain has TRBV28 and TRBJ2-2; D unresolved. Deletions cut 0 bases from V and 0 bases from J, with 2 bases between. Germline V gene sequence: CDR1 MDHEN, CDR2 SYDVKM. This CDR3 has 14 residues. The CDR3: CASSLWANTGELFF. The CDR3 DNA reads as TGTGCCAGCAGTTTATGGGCGAACACCGGGGAGCTGTTTTTT.

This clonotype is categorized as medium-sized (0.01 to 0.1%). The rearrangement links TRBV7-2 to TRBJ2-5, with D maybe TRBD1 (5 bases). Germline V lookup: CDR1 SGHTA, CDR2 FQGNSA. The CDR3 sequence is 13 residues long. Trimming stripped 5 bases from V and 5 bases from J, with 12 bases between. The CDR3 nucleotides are TGTGCCAGCAGCCGGAGTGGGGCCGAGACCCAGTACTTC. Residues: CASSRSGAETQYF.

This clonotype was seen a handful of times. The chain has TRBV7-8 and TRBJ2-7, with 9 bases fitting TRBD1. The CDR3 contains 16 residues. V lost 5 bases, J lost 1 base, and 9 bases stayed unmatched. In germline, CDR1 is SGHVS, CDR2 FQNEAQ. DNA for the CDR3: TGTGCCAGCAGCATAAGGACAGGGGTCGGTTCCTACGAGCAGTACTTC. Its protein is CASSIRTGVGSYEQYF.

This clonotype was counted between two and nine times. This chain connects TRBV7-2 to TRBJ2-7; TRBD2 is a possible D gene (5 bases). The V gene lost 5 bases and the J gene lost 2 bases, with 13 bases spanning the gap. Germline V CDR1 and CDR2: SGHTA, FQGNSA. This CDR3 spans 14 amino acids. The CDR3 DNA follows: TGTGCCAGCAGCCCAAGCGGTCCTCCCTACGAGCAGTACTTC. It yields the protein CASSPSGPPYEQYF. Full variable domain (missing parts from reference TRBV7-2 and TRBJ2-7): GAGVSQSPSNKVTEKGKDVELRCDPISGHTALYWYRQSLGQGLEFLIYFQGNSAPDKSGLPSDRFSAERTGGSVSTLTIQRTQQEDSAVYLCASSPSGPPYEQYFGPGTRLTVT.

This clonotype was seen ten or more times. CDR3: CASSLAGEKETQYF. The CDR3 nucleotides are TGTGCCAGCAGCTTAGCCGGGGAAAAAGAGACCCAGTACTTC. V gene TRBV7-2 combines with J gene TRBJ2-5; a weak D match, TRBD2 (5 bases). V was trimmed by 0 bases and J by 3 bases, leaving 8 bases between them. CDR3 length equals 14 residues. Germline CDR1 is SGHTA and CDR2 is FQGNSA.

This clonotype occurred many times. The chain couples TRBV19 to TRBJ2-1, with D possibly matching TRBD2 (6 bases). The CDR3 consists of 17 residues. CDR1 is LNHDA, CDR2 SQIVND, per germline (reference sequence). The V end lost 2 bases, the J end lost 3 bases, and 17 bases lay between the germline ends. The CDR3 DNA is TGTGCCAGTAGTATAAGGTTTACGGGAGTCAGCTACAATGAGCAGTTCTTC. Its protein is CASSIRFTGVSYNEQFF.